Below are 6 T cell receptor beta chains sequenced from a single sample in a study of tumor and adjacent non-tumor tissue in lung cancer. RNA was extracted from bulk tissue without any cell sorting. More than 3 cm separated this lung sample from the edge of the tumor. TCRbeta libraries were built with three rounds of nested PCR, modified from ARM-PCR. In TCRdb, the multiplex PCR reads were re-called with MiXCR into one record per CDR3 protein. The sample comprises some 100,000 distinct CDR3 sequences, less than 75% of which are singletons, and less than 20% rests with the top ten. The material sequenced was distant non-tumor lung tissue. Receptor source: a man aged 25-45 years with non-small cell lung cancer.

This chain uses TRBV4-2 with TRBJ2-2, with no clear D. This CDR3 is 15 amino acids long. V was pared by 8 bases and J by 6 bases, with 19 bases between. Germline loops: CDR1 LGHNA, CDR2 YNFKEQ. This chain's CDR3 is CASGPPRISAGELFF. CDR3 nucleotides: TGTGCCAGCGGCCCCCCGAGAATTAGTGCCGGGGAGCTGTTTTTT.

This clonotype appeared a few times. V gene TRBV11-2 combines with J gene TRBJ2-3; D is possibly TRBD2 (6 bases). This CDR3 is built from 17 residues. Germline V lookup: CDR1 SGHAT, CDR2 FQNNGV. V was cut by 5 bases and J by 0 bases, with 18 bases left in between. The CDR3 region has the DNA TGTGCCAGCAGCCCCCGTGCTAGCGCTATAAGCACAGATACGCAGTATTTT. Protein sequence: CASSPRASAISTDTQYF.

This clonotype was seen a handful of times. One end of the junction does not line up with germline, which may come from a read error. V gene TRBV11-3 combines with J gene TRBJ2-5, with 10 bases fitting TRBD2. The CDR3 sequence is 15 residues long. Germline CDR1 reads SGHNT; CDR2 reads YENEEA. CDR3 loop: CASSLEAGGQESQYF. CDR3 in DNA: TGCGCCAGCAGCCTAGAAGCGGGAGGGCAAGAGTCCCAGTACTTC.

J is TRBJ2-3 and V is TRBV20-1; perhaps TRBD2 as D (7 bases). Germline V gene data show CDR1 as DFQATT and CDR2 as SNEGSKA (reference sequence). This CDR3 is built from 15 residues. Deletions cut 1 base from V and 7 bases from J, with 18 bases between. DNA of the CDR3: TGCAGTGCTAGAGTAAGGGGGGGGGCTAGGCATACGCAGTATTTT. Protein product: CSARVRGGARHTQYF.

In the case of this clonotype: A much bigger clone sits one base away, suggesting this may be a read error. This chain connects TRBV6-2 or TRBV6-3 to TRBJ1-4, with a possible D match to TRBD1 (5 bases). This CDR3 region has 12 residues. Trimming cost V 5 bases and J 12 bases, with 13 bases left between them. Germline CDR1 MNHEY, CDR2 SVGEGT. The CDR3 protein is CASSTGLGELFF. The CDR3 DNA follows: TGTGCCAGCAGTACCGGACTGGGGGAACTGTTTTTT.

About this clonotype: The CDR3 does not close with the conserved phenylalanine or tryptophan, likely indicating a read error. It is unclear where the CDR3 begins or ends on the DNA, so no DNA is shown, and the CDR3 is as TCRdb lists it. The CDR3 loop reads CASSLILAGIDGQLL. The V gene is TRBV11-2, the J gene TRBJ2-1; the table assigns TRBD2, which was not confirmed against the DNA. Germline CDR1 is SGHAT and CDR2 is FQNNGV. The CDR3 totals 15 residues, both ends included.